This T cell receptor beta chain was captured by sequencing in a study of blood T cell repertoires in COVID-19. In the authors' methods: Nucleated cell number was recorded as an estimate derived from reference gene primer amplification. Clones were sequenced by immunoSEQ multiplex PCR, and TCRdb holds only the in-frame ones, with some missing. V, J and clone size are those of that table, while D and trimming were read from the DNA. Altogether about 280,000 clones are present, roughly 85% being singletons, with the ten largest covering 6% to 6.5%. This clone was recorded only once. From germline, CDR1 is LNHDA and CDR2 SQIVND (reference sequence). CDR3 length: 12 residues. V was pared by 10 bases and J by 0 bases, with 7 bases between.

The sequence was obtained from a woman aged 40 to 49 who had recovered from COVID-19. Sequencing used PBMCs or T cells enriched from blood (not recorded which). The chain uses TRBV19 and TRBJ2-1, with TRBD2 as a possible D gene (5 bases). The DNA for the CDR3 is TGTGCCACTCGGGGCTCCTACAATGAGCAGTTCTTC. Protein: CATRGSYNEQFF.